This is a list of T cell receptor beta chains from one sample in a study of radiotherapy plus CTLA-4 blockade in lung cancer. The table came from immunoSEQ multiplex PCR; TCRdb's copy has only in-frame clones and leaves some out. Of more than 90,000 clones in the sample, over 65% are singletons; the top ten hold 3% to 4%. The starting material was peripheral blood, obtained from a patient treated with radiotherapy plus ipilimumab. The receptors come from a human donor with non-small cell lung cancer that progressed on radiotherapy plus ipilimumab. Some clones in this sample may be carry-over from other donors' samples. CDR3s include the opening cysteine and the closing phenylalanine or tryptophan. The D gene is left open where the match is weak. A row's size may be missing; if present it is once, few, many or a size class.

J gene | clone size | D gene | V gene | CDR3 protein | CDR3 DNA
TRBJ2-7 | once | TRBD1 | TRBV7-3 | CASSSDRENEQYF | TGTGCCAGCAGCTCCGACAGGGAGAACGAGCAGTACTTC
TRBJ1-1 | . | TRBD1 | TRBV5-1 | CASSSQGATEAFF | TGCGCCAGCAGCTCGCAGGGGGCAACTGAAGCTTTCTTT
TRBJ2-3 | . | . | TRBV30 | CAWSVGWTDTQYF | TGTGCCTGGAGTGTTGGGTGGACAGATACGCAGTATTTT
TRBJ2-7 | . | . | TRBV21-1 | CASSKALAHEQYF | TGTGCCAGCAGCAAAGCGCTGGCCCACGAGCAGTACTTC
TRBJ2-6 | . | . | TRBV12-5 | CASAPGRGLPPGANVLTF | TGTGCTAGTGCCCCCGGTCGGGGGCTCCCACCTGGGGCCAACGTCCTGACTTTC
TRBJ2-5 | . | . | TRBV7-2 | CASSLVGGDGETQYF | TGTGCCAGCAGCTTAGTGGGCGGGGATGGAGAGACCCAGTACTTC
TRBJ1-1 | . | TRBD1 | TRBV29-1 | CSVGQGLSAEAFF | TGCAGCGTAGGACAGGGGTTAAGCGCTGAAGCTTTCTTT
TRBJ1-5 | once | TRBD1 | TRBV7-8 | CASSLTGGGDQPQHF | TGTGCCAGCAGCCTCACAGGGGGCGGAGATCAGCCCCAGCATTTT
TRBJ2-5 | . | . | TRBV18 | CASSGGYQETQYF | TGTGCCAGCTCGGGTGGGTACCAAGAGACCCAGTACTTC
TRBJ2-3 | . | . | TRBV29-1 | CSVDPREQTLCTDTQYF | TGCAGCGTTGACCCCCGGGAACAAACTTTGTGCACAGATACGCAGTATTTT
TRBJ1-1 | . | . | TRBV2 | CASMVGQNTEAFF | TGTGCCAGCATGGTTGGACAGAACACTGAAGCTTTCTTT
TRBJ1-3 | . | . | TRBV18 | CASSPPGQLYSGNTIYF | TGTGCCAGCTCACCGCCGGGACAACTTTACTCTGGAAACACCATATATTTT
TRBJ2-4 | . | . | TRBV4-2 | CASSQDLNIQYF | TGTGCCAGCAGCCAAGACTTGAACATTCAGTACTTC
TRBJ1-6 | . | . | TRBV7-2 | CASSLAHLDSPLHF | TGTGCCAGCAGCTTAGCCCATCTAGATTCACCCCTCCACTTT
TRBJ1-2 | . | . | TRBV5-6 | CASSLVRAGYGYTF | TGTGCCAGCAGCTTGGTCAGAGCTGGTTATGGCTACACCTTC
TRBJ1-4 | . | . | TRBV5-1 | CASSPQGTNNEKLFF | TGCGCCAGCAGCCCGCAGGGGACTAACAATGAAAAACTGTTTTTT
TRBJ1-2 | . | . | TRBV2 | CASSARFSVGYTF | TGTGCCAGCAGTGCGCGGTTTTCTGTTGGCTACACCTTC
TRBJ2-3 | . | TRBD2 | TRBV5-4 | CASSLAGGGGTDTQYF | TGTGCCAGCAGCTTGGCGGGCGGGGGGGGCACAGATACGCAGTATTTT
TRBJ1-1 | . | . | TRBV10-3 | CAISEKVEGTEAFF | TGTGCCATCAGTGAAAAAGTGGAGGGAACTGAAGCTTTCTTT
TRBJ2-5 | . | . | TRBV18 | CASSPDRTAPETQYF | TGTGCCAGCTCACCAGATCGGACAGCTCCTGAGACCCAGTACTTC
TRBJ2-7 | . | TRBD2 | TRBV29-1 | CSVEGASGGLYEQYF | TGCAGCGTTGAGGGTGCTAGCGGGGGGCTCTACGAGCAGTACTTC
TRBJ2-5 | once | . | TRBV2 | CASTGGWGPQETQYF | TGTGCCAGCACTGGGGGATGGGGGCCCCAAGAGACCCAGTACTTC
TRBJ2-7 | . | . | TRBV7-3 | CASSFSGVDYEQYF | TGTGCCAGCAGCTTTTCAGGGGTCGACTACGAGCAGTACTTC
TRBJ2-7 | . | TRBD1 | TRBV11-3 | CASSPSGTVEYEQYF | TGTGCCAGCAGCCCATCGGGGACAGTGGAATACGAGCAGTACTTC
TRBJ2-5 | . | TRBD2 | TRBV11-2 | CASSLEPSGGPRYF | TGTGCCAGCAGCTTAGAGCCTAGCGGGGGCCCCCGGTACTTC
TRBJ1-2 | once | . | TRBV16 | CASSQRQVPNYGYTF | TGTGCCAGCAGCCAAAGACAGGTCCCTAACTATGGCTACACCTTC
TRBJ1-1 | . | . | TRBV5-4 | CASSFLGGGDTEAFF | TGTGCCAGCAGCTTTCTGGGGGGAGGGGACACTGAAGCTTTCTTT
TRBJ2-7 | . | . | TRBV9 | CASSVGQLIAYEQYF | TGTGCCAGCAGCGTAGGTCAACTGATTGCCTACGAGCAGTACTTC
TRBJ1-1 | . | TRBD1 | TRBV6-5 | CASGQGPLGSEAFF | TGTGCCAGCGGACAGGGTCCTTTAGGCTCTGAAGCTTTCTTT
TRBJ2-5 | . | . | TRBV25-1 | CASSDTGSRETQYF | TGTGCCAGCAGTGATACAGGGTCGCGAGAGACCCAGTACTTC
TRBJ1-5 | . | . | TRBV2 | CASSGEGGNQPQHF | TGTGCCAGCAGTGGGGAGGGGGGTAATCAGCCCCAGCATTTT
TRBJ2-3 | . | . | TRBV27 | CASSLLITDTQYF | TGTGCCAGCAGTTTATTAATCACAGATACGCAGTATTTT
TRBJ2-2 | few | TRBD2 | TRBV5-4 | CASSRDASGRIGELFF | TGTGCCAGCAGCAGGGACGCTAGCGGGAGGATCGGGGAGCTGTTTTTT
TRBJ1-2 | . | TRBD1 | TRBV4-2 | CASSLQGAVGYTF | TGTGCCAGCAGCCTACAGGGGGCGGTTGGCTACACCTTC
TRBJ1-5 | . | . | TRBV2 | CASSLPQPSNQPQHF | TGTGCCAGCAGTCTCCCTCAACCATCCAATCAGCCCCAGCATTTT
TRBJ1-1 | . | . | TRBV7-2 | CASSYGPANEAFF | TGTGCCAGCAGTTACGGTCCTGCCAATGAAGCTTTCTTT
TRBJ1-4 | . | . | TRBV18 | CASSHGGNEKLFF | TGTGCCAGCTCACACGGAGGGAATGAAAAACTGTTTTTT
TRBJ1-2 | . | . | TRBV5-1 | CASSLKNGDYGYTF | TGCGCCAGCAGCTTGAAGAACGGGGACTATGGCTACACCTTC
TRBJ1-2 | . | TRBD1 | TRBV30 | CAWRTQGAGGYTF | TGTGCCTGGAGAACACAGGGGGCCGGGGGCTACACCTTC
TRBJ2-1 | . | . | TRBV18 | CASSPNQVSYNEQFF | TGTGCCAGCTCACCCAACCAGGTCTCCTACAATGAGCAGTTCTTC
TRBJ2-4 | few | . | TRBV4-2 | CASSFKRGELSKNIQYF | TGTGCCAGCAGCTTCAAGAGGGGGGAACTCTCCAAAAACATTCAGTACTTC
TRBJ1-1 | . | . | TRBV5-6 | CASSWSGASQNTEAFF | TGTGCCAGCAGCTGGTCGGGGGCCAGTCAGAACACTGAAGCTTTCTTT
TRBJ2-7 | . | TRBD1 | TRBV6-5 | CASSYLDRDYEQYF | TGTGCCAGCAGTTACCTGGACAGGGACTACGAGCAGTACTTC
TRBJ2-1 | . | TRBD2 | TRBV18 | CASSASAGDNEQFF | TGTGCCAGCTCAGCCTCAGCGGGAGACAATGAGCAGTTCTTC
TRBJ2-1 | . | . | TRBV19 | CASSIGGGVNNEQFF | TGTGCCAGTAGTATCGGGGGTGGGGTAAACAATGAGCAGTTCTTC
TRBJ2-5 | . | TRBD1 | TRBV9 | CASSARTGGVETQYF | TGCGCCAGCAGCGCCAGGACAGGGGGCGTAGAGACCCAGTACTTC
TRBJ2-3 | . | TRBD1 | TRBV5-4 | CASSSSGTGDLDTQYF | TGTGCCAGCAGCTCCTCAGGGACAGGGGATCTAGATACGCAGTATTTT
TRBJ2-2 | . | TRBD2 | TRBV7-3 | CASSSASGGYTGELFF | TGTGCCAGCAGCTCCGCTAGCGGGGGTTACACCGGGGAGCTGTTTTTT
TRBJ1-2 | . | . | TRBV7-3 | CASSLGGNYGYTF | TGTGCCAGCAGCTTAGGTGGGAACTATGGCTACACCTTC
TRBJ2-2 | . | . | TRBV6-6 | CASSYSAGTLTGELFF | TGTGCCAGCAGTTACTCAGCCGGGACCCTAACCGGGGAGCTGTTTTTT
TRBJ2-7 | . | . | TRBV7-9 | CASFSAGAMYEQYF | TGTGCCAGCTTCTCGGCGGGGGCTATGTACGAGCAGTACTTC
TRBJ2-3 | once | TRBD2 | TRBV5-4 | CASSSPGTSADTQYF | TGTGCCAGCAGCTCCCCCGGGACTAGCGCAGATACGCAGTATTTT